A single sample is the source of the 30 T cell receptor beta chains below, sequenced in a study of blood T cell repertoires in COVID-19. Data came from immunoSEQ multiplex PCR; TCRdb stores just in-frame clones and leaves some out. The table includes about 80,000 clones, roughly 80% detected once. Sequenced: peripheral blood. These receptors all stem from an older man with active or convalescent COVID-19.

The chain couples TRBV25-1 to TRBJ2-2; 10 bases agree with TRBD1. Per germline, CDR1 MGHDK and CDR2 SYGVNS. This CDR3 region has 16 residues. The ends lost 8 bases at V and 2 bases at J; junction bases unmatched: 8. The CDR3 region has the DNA TGTGCCAGCCGGGACAGGGGTAGTCGAAACACCGGGGAGCTGTTTTTT. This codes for CASRDRGSRNTGELFF.

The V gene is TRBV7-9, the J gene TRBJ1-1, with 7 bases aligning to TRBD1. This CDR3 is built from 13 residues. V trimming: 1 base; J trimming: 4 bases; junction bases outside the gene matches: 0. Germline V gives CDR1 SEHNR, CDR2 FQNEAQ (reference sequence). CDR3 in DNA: TGTGCCAGCAGCTTAGACAGGGGCACTGAAGCTTTCTTT. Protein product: CASSLDRGTEAFF.

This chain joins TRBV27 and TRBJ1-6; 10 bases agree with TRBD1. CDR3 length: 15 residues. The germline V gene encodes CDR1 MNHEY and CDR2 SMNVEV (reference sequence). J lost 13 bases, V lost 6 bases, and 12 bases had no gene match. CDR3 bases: TGTGCCAGCAGGTCAACCGGGACAGGGGTAAGGCCCCTCCACTTT. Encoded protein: CASRSTGTGVRPLHF.

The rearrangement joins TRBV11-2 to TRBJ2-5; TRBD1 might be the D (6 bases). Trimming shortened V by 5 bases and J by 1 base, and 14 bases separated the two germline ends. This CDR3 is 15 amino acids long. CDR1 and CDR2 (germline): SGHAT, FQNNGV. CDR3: CASSLLGAIQETQYF. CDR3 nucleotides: TGTGCCAGCAGCCTGTTGGGGGCTATCCAAGAGACCCAGTACTTC.

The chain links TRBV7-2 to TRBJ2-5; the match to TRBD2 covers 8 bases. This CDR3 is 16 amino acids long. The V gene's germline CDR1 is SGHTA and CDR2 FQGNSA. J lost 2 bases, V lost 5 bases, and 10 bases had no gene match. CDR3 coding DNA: TGTGCCAGCAGCCCCAGCGCGGGGGGCCATCAAGAGACCCAGTACTTC. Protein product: CASSPSAGGHQETQYF.

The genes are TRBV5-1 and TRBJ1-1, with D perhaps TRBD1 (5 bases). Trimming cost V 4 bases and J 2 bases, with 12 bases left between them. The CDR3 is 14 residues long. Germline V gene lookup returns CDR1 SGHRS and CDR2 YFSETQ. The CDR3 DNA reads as TGCGCCAGCAGCCCGGACACCCAAAACACTGAAGCTTTCTTT. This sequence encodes CASSPDTQNTEAFF.

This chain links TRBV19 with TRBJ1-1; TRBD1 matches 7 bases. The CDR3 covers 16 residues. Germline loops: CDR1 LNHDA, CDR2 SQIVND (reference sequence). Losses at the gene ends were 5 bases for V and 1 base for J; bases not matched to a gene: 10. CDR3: CASSPDRPWENTEAFF. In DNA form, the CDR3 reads TGTGCCAGTAGTCCGGACAGGCCATGGGAGAACACTGAAGCTTTCTTT.

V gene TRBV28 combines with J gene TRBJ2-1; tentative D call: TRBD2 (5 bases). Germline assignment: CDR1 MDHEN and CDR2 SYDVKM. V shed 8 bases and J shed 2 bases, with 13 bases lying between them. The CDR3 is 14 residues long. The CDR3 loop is CASYGGLTYNEQFF. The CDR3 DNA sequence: TGTGCCAGCTACGGCGGACTTACCTACAATGAGCAGTTCTTC.

The DNA for the CDR3 is TGTGCCAGCAGTTACGATCGCCAGGAATCACCCCTCCACTTT. As protein: CASSYDRQESPLHF. The rearrangement links TRBV6-6 to TRBJ1-6, with D unclear. In germline, CDR1 is MNHNY, CDR2 SVGAGI (reference sequence). There are 14 residues in the CDR3. The V end was cut by 2 bases, the J end by 10 bases, with 12 bases between.

CDR3 protein: CASSRNRVTEAFF. The CDR3, as DNA: TGTGCCAGCAGCCGAAACAGGGTCACTGAAGCTTTCTTT. This chain uses TRBV7-3 with TRBJ1-1, with D possibly TRBD1 on 6 matching bases. The germline V and J ends were trimmed by 5 bases and 4 bases, with 11 bases remaining between them. This CDR3 region has 13 residues. From germline, CDR1 is SGHTA and CDR2 FQGTGA.

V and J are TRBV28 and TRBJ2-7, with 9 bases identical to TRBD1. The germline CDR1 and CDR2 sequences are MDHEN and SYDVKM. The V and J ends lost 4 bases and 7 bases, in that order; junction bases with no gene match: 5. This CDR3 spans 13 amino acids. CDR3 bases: TGTGCCAGCAGTTCGGGACAGGGTATTGAGCAGTACGTC. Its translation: CASSSGQGIEQYV.

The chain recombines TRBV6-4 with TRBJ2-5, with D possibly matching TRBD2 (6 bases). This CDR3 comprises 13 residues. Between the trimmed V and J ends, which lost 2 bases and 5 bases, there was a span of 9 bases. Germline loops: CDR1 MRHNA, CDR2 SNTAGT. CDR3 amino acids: CASSDGGAETQYF. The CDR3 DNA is TGTGCCAGCAGTGACGGCGGGGCCGAGACCCAGTACTTC.

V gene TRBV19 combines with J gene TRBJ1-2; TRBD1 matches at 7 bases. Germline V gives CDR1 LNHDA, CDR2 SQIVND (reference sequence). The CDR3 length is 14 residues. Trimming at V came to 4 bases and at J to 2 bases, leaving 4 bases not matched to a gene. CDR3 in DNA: TGTGCCAGTAGTAGACAGGGCATAAACTATGGCTACACCTTC. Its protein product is CASSRQGINYGYTF.

The CDR3 DNA reads TGTGCCAGCAGCACTCAATACGAGCAGTACGTC. It codes for CASSTQYEQYV. The rearrangement links TRBV11-2 to TRBJ2-7; unclear D gene. The germline V and J ends were trimmed by 5 bases and 4 bases, with 6 bases remaining between them. The CDR3 totals 11 residues. The V gene's germline CDR1 is SGHAT and CDR2 FQNNGV.

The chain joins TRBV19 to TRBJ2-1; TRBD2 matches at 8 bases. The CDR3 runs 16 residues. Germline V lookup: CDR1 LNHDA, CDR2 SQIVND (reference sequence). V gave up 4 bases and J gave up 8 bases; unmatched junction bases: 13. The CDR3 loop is CASSTYTGTSMDEQFF. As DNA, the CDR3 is TGTGCCAGTAGTACCTATACCGGGACTAGTATGGATGAGCAGTTCTTC.

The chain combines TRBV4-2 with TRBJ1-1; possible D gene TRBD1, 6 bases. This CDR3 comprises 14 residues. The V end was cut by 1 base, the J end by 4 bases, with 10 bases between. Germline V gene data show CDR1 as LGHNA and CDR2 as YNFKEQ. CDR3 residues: CASSQVTGITEAFF. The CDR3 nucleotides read TGTGCCAGCAGCCAAGTAACAGGGATCACTGAAGCTTTCTTT.

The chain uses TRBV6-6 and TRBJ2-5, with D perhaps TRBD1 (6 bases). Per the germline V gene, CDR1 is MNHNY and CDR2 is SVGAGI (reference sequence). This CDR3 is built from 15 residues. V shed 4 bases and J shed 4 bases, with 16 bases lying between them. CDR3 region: CASSWGRRTRETQYF. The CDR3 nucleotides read TGTGCCAGCAGTTGGGGGCGGAGAACTCGAGAGACCCAGTACTTC.

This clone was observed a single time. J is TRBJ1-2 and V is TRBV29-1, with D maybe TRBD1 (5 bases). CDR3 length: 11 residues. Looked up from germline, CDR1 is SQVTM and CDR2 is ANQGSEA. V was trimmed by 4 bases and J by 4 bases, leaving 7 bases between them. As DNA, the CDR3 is TGCAGCGTTGGAACAGGCTATGGCTACACCTTC. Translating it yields CSVGTGYGYTF.

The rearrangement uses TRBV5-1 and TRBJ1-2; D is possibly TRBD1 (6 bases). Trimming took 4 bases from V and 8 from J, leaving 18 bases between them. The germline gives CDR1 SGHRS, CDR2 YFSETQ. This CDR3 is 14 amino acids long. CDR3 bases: TGCGCCAGCAGCCCGACGGCAGGGGCACGGGGCTACACCTTC. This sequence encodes CASSPTAGARGYTF.

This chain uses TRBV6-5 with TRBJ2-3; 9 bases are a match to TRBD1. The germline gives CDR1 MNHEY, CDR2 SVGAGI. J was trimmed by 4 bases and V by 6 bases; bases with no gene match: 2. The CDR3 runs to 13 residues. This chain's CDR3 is CASSWTGADTQYF. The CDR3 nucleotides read TGTGCCAGCAGCTGGACAGGGGCAGATACGCAGTATTTT.

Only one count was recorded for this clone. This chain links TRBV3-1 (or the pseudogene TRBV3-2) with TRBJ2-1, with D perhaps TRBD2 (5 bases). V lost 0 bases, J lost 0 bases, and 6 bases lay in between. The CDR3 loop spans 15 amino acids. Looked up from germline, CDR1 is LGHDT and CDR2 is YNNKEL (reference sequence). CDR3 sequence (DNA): TGTGCCAGCAGCCAAGATGGACTCTCCTACAATGAGCAGTTCTTC. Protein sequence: CASSQDGLSYNEQFF.

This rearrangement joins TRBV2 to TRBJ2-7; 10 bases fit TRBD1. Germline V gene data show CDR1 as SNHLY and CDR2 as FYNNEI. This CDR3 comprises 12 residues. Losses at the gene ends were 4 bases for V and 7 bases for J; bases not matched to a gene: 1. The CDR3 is CASSGTGGEQYV. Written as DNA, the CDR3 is TGTGCCAGCAGTGGGACAGGGGGTGAGCAGTACGTC.

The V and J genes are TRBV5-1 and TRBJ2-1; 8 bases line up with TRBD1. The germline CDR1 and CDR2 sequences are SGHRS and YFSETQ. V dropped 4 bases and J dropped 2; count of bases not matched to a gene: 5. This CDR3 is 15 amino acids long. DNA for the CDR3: TGCGCCAGCAGCACCCGGACAGGGCCCTACAATGAGCAGTTCTTC. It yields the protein CASSTRTGPYNEQFF.

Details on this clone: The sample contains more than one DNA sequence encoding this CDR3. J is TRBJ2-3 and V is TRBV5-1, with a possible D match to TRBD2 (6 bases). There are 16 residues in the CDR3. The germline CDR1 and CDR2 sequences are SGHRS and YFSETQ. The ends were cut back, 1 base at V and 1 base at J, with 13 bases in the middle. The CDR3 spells CASSLRLAGRTDTQYF. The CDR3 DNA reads TGCGCCAGCAGCTTGAGGTTGGCGGGGCGCACAGATACGCAGTATTTT.

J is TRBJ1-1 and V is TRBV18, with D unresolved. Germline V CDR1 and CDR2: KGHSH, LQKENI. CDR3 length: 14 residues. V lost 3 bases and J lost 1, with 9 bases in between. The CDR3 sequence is CASSPLSQNTEAFF. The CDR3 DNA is TGTGCCAGCTCACCCCTGAGTCAGAACACTGAAGCTTTCTTT.

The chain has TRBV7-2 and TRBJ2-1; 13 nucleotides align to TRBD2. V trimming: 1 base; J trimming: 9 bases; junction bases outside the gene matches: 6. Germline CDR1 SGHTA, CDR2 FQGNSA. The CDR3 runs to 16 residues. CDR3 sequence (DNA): TGTGCCAGCAGCTTAGTACTAGCGGGAGGGCCCACTGAGCAGTTCTTC. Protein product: CASSLVLAGGPTEQFF.

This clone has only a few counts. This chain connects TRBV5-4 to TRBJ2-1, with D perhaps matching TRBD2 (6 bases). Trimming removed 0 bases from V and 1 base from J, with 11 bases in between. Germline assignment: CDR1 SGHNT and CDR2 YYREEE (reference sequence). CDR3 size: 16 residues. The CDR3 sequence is CASSLAGGVSYNEQFF. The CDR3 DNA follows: TGTGCCAGCAGCTTGGCCGGCGGGGTATCCTACAATGAGCAGTTCTTC.

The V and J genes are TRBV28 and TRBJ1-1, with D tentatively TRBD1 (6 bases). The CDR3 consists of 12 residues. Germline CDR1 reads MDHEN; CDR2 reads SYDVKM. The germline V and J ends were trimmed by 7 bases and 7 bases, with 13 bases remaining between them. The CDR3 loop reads CASTFGQHEAFF. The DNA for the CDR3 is TGTGCCAGCACCTTTGGACAGCATGAAGCTTTCTTT.

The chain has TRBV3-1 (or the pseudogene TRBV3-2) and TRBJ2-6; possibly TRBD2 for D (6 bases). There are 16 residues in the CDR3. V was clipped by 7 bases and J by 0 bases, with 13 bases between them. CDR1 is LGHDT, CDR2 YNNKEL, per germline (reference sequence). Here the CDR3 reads CASINGGLSGANVLTF. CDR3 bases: TGTGCCAGCATCAACGGGGGACTCTCTGGGGCCAACGTCCTGACTTTC.

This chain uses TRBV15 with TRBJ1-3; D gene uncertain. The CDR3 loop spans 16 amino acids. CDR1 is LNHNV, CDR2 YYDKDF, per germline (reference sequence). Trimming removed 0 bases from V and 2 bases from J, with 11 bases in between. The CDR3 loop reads CATSRDPAGTGNTIYF. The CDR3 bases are TGTGCCACCAGCAGAGATCCTGCGGGCACTGGAAACACCATATATTTT.